One sample yielded the 5 T cell receptor beta chains listed below, sequenced in a study of cytomegalovirus exposure and HLA in healthy donors. Primers for the PCR totalled 60 Vbeta and 13 Jbeta. TCRdb keeps only in-frame clones here, not all; method: immunoSEQ multiplex PCR. The table lists 130,000 to 150,000 clones, 78% of them singletons. The specimen sequenced was PBMCs. These receptors came from a woman younger than 35 in good health and CMV-seropositive.

This rearrangement joins TRBV2 to TRBJ1-5; no definite D call. The germline V gene encodes CDR1 SNHLY and CDR2 FYNNEI. V was clipped by 5 bases and J by 5 bases, with 10 bases between them. This CDR3 has 13 residues. The CDR3 loop reads CASSPGSYQPQHF. The CDR3 nucleotides are TGTGCCAGCAGTCCCGGGAGCTATCAGCCCCAGCATTTT. Filled out from reference TRBV2 and TRBJ1-5, the complete variable domain reads EPEVTQTPSHQVTQMGQEVILRCVPISNHLYFYWYRQILGQKVEFLVSFYNNEISEKSEIFDDQFSVERPDGSNFTLKIRSTKLEDSAMYFCASSPGSYQPQHFGDGTRLSIL.

The chain links TRBV7-2 to TRBJ1-3, with TRBD1 identical over 7 bases. J gave up 3 bases and V 3 bases, and 2 bases lay outside the gene matches. CDR3 length: 14 amino acids. Germline V gene sequence: CDR1 SGHTA, CDR2 FQGNSA. CDR3 nucleotides: TGTGCCAGCAGCTTCCAGGGGGGTGGAAACACCATATATTTT. It encodes CASSFQGGGNTIYF.

The V and J genes are TRBV5-6 and TRBJ1-3; D unresolved. CDR1 is SGHDT and CDR2 is YYEEEE in the germline V gene. The V and J ends lost 0 bases and 0 bases respectively, with 10 bases between them. The CDR3 is 16 amino acids. In nucleotides, the CDR3 is TGTGCCAGCAGCTTGGAAACGGGGATCTCTGGAAACACCATATATTTT. It is translated as CASSLETGISGNTIYF.

The J gene is TRBJ2-3, the V gene TRBV7-8, with 7 bases that match TRBD2. Germline trimming cut 0 bases from V and 2 bases from J; bases unmatched to any gene: 5. The CDR3 has 16 residues. Germline values: CDR1 SGHVS, CDR2 FQNEAQ. CDR3 DNA sequence: TGTGCCAGCAGCTTAGCGCCCAGCGGGGACACAGATACGCAGTATTTT. Translated: CASSLAPSGDTDTQYF.

V usage is TRBV30 and J usage is TRBJ2-4, with unresolved D. The germline CDR1 and CDR2 sequences are GTSNPN and SVGIG (reference sequence). This CDR3 is built from 12 residues. The V end lost 7 bases, the J end lost 0 bases, and 7 bases lay between the germline ends. The chain's CDR3 is CAYSIAKNIQYF. The CDR3 nucleotides are TGTGCCTACAGTATAGCCAAAAACATTCAGTACTTC.